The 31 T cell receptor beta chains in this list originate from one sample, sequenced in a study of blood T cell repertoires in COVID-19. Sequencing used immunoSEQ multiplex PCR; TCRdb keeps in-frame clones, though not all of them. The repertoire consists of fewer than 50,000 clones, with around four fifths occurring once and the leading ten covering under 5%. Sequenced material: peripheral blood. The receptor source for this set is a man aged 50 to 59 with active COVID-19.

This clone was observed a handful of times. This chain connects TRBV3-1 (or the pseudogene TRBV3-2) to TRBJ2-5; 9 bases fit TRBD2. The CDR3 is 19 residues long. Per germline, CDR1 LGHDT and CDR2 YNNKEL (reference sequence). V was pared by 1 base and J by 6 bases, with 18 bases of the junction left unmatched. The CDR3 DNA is TGTGCCAGCAGCCAAGTTGCGGGGGGGCTGGCTCGTGGTAGTAAGACCCAGTACTTC. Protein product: CASSQVAGGLARGSKTQYF.

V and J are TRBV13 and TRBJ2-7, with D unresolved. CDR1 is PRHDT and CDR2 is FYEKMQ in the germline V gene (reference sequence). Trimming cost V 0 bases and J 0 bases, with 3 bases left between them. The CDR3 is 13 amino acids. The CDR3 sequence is CASSLGSSYEQYF. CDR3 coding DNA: TGTGCCAGCAGCTTAGGCTCCTCCTACGAGCAGTACTTC.

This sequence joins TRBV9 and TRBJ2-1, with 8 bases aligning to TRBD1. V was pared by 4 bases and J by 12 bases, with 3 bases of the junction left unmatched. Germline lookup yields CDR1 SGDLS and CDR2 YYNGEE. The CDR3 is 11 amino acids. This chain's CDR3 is CASSTGGGQFF. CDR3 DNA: TGTGCCAGCAGCACAGGGGGTGGGCAGTTCTTC.

CDR3 nucleotide sequence: TGTGCCAGCAGCTTAGCGCGGGAGTCCGGGGAGCTGTTTTTT. Its translation: CASSLARESGELFF. The chain couples TRBV7-2 to TRBJ2-2; 7 bases are a match to TRBD2. Germline CDR1 SGHTA, CDR2 FQGNSA. The CDR3 runs to 14 residues. Trimming at V came to 0 bases and at J to 6 bases, leaving 1 base not matched to a gene.

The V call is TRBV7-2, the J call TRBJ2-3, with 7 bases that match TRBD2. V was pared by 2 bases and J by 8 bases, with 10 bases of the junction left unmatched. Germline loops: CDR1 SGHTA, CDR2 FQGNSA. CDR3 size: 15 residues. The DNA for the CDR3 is TGTGCCAGCAGCTTAAGGACGGTGGGGGGGGTTACGCAGTATTTT. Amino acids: CASSLRTVGGVTQYF.

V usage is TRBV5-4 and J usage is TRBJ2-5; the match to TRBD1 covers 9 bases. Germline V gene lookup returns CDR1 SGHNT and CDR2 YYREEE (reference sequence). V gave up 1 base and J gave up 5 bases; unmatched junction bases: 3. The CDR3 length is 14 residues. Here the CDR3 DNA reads TGTGCCAGCAGCTTGTACAGGGGGCCGGAGACCCAGTACTTC. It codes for CASSLYRGPETQYF.

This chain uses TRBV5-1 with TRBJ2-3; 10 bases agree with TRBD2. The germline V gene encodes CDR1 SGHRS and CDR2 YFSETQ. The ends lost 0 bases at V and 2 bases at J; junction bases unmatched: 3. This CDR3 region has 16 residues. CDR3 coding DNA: TGCGCCAGCAGCTTGGGGACTAGCGGACTCACAGATACGCAGTATTTT. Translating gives CASSLGTSGLTDTQYF.

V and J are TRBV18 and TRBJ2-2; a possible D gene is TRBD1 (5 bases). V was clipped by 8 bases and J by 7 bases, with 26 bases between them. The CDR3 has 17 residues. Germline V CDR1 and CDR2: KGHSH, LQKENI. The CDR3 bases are TGTGCCAGCCACCTCCAACAGGAGTCTTTTGTATACGGGGAGCTGTTTTTT. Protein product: CASHLQQESFVYGELFF. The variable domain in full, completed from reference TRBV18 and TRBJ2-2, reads NAGVMQNPRHLVRRRGQEARLRCSPMKGHSHVYWYRQLPEEGLKFMVYLQKENIIDESGMPKERFSAEFPKEGPSILRIQQVVRGDSAAYFCASHLQQESFVYGELFFGEGSRLTVL.

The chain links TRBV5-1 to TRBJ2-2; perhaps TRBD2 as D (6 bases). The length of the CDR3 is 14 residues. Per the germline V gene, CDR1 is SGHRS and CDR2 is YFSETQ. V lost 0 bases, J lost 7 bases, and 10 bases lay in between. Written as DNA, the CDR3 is TGCGCCAGCAGCTTGGTTGCGGGGAGCGGGGAGCTGTTTTTT. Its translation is CASSLVAGSGELFF.

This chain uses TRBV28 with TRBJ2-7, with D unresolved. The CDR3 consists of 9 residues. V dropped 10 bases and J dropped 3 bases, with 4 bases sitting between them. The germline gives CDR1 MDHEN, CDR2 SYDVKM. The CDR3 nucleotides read TGTGCCACCCTCTACGAGCAGTACTTC. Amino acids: CATLYEQYF.

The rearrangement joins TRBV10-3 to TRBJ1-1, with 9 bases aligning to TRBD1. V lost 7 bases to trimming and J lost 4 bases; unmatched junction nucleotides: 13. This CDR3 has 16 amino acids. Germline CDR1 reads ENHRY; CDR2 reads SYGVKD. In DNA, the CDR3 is TGTGCCATCACGAAAGGACAGGGGCAGTGGAGCACTGAAGCTTTCTTT. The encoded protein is CAITKGQGQWSTEAFF.

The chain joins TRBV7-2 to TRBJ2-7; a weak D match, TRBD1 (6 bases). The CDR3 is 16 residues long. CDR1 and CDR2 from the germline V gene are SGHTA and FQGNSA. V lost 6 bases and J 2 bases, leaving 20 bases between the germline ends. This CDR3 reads CASRSYEQGPPYEQYF. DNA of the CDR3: TGTGCCAGCAGGTCCTACGAACAGGGACCCCCCTACGAGCAGTACTTC.

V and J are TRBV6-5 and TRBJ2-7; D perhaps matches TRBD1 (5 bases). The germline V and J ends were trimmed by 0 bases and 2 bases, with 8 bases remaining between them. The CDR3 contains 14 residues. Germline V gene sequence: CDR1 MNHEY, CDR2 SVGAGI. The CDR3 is CASSYSHRTYEQYF. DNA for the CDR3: TGTGCCAGCAGTTACTCCCACAGGACCTACGAGCAGTACTTC.

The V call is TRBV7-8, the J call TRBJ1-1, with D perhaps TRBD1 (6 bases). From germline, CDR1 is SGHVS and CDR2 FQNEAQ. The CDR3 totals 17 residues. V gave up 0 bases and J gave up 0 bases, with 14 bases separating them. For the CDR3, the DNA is TGTGCCAGCAGCTTAGCGGCCCCAGGACAGATGAACACTGAAGCTTTCTTT. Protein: CASSLAAPGQMNTEAFF.

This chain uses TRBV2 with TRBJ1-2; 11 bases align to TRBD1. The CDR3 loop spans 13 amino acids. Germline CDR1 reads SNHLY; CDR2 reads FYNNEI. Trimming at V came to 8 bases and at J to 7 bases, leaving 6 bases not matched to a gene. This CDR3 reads CASGGQGGFGYTF. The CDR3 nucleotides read TGTGCCAGCGGGGGACAGGGGGGATTTGGCTACACCTTC.

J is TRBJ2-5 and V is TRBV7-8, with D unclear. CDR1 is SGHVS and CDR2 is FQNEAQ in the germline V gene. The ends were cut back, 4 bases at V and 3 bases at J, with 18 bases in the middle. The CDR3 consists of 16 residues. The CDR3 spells CASSSVIGRPKETQYF. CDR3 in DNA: TGTGCCAGCAGCTCCGTTATTGGGCGTCCTAAAGAGACCCAGTACTTC.

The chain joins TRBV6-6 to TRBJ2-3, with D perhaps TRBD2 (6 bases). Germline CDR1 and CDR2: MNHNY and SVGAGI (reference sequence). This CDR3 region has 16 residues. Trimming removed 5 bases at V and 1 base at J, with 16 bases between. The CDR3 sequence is CASSRYGGLGTDTQYF. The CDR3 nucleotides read TGTGCCAGCAGTCGCTATGGGGGACTTGGCACAGATACGCAGTATTTT.

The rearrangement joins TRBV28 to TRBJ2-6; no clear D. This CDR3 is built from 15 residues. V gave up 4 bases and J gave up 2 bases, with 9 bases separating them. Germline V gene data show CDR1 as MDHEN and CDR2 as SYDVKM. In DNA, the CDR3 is TGTGCCAGCAGTTCTCCGTTAGCTGGGGCCAACGTCCTGACTTTC. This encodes CASSSPLAGANVLTF.

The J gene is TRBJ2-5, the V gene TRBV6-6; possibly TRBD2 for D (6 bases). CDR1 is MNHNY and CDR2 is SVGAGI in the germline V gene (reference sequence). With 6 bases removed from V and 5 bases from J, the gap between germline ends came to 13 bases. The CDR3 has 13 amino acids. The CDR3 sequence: CASRDRGRETQYF. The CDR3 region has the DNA TGTGCCAGCAGGGATCGGGGGAGGGAGACCCAGTACTTC.

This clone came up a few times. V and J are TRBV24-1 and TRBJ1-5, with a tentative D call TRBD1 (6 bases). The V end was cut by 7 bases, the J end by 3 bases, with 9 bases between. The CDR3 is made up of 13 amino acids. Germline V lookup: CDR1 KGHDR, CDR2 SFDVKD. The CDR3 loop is CATSGQPNQPQHF. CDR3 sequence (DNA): TGTGCCACCAGCGGACAGCCCAATCAGCCCCAGCATTTT.

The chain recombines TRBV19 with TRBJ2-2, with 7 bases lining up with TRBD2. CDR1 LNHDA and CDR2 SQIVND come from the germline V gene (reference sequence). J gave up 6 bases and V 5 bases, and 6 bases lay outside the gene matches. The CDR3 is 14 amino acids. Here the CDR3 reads CASSWGGDPGELFF. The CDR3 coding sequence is TGTGCCAGTAGTTGGGGAGGGGACCCCGGGGAGCTGTTTTTT.

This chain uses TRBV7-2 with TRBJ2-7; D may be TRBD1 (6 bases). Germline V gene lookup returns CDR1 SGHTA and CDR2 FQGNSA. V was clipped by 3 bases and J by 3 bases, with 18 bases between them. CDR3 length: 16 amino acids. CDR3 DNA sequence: TGTGCCAGCAGCTTTACCGACAGGAATTCGTTCTACGAGCAGTACTTC. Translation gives CASSFTDRNSFYEQYF.

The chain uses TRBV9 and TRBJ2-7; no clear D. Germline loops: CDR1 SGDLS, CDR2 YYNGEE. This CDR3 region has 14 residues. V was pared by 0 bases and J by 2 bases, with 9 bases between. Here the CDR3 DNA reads TGTGCCAGCAGCGTAGGTCAGGTCGCCTACGAGCAGTACTTC. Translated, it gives CASSVGQVAYEQYF.

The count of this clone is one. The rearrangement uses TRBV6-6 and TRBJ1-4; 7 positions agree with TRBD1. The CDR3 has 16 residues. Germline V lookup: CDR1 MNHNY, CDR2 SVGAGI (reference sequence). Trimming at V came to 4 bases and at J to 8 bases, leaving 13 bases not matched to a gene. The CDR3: CASSSRGEAGGEKLFF. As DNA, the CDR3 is TGTGCCAGCAGTTCGAGGGGAGAGGCAGGGGGAGAAAAACTGTTTTTT.

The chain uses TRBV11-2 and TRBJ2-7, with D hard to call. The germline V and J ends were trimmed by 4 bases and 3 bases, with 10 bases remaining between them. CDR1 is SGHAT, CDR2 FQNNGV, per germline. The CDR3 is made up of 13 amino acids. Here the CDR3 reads CASSSAASYEQYF. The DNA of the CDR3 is TGTGCCAGCAGCTCCGCCGCCAGCTACGAGCAGTACTTC.

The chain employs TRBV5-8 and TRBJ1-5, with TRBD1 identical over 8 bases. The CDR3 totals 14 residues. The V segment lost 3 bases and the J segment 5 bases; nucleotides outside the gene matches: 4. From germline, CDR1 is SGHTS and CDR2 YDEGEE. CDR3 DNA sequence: TGTGCCAGCAGCTCCGGACAGGGCCATCAGCCCCAGCATTTT. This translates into CASSSGQGHQPQHF.

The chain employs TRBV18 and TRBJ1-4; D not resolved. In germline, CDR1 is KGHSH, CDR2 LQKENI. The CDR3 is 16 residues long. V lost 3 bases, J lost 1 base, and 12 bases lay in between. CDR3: CASSPQVARTNEKLFF. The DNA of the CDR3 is TGTGCCAGCTCACCTCAGGTGGCCAGAACTAATGAAAAACTGTTTTTT.

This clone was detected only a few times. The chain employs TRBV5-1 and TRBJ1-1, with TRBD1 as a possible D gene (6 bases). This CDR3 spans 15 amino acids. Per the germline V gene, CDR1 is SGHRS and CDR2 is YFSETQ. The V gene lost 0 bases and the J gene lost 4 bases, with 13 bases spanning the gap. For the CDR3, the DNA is TGCGCCAGCAGCTTGGAACGGGGGGCGGGCACTGAAGCTTTCTTT. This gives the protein CASSLERGAGTEAFF. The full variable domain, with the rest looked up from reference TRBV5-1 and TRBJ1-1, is KAGVTQTPRYLIKTRGQQVTLSCSPISGHRSVSWYQQTPGQGLQFLFEYFSETQRNKGNFPGRFSGRQFSNSRSEMNVSTLELGDSALYLCASSLERGAGTEAFFGQGTRLTVV.

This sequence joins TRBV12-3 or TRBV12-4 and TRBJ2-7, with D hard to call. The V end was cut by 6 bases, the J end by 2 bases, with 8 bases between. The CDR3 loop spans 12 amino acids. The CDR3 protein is CASSPTTYEQYF. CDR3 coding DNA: TGTGCCAGCAGCCCAACAACCTACGAGCAGTACTTC.

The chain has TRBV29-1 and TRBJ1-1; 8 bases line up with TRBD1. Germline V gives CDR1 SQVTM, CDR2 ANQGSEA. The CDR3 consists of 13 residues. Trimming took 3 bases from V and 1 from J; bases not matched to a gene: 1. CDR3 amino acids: CSVDRGQNTEAFF. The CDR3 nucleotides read TGCAGCGTTGACAGGGGGCAGAACACTGAAGCTTTCTTT.

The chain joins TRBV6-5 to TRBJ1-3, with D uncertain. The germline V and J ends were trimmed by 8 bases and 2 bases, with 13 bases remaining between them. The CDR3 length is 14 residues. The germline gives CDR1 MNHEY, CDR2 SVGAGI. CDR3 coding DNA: TGTGCCAGCGTCCCCGGGTTTCCTGGAAACACCATATATTTT. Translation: CASVPGFPGNTIYF.